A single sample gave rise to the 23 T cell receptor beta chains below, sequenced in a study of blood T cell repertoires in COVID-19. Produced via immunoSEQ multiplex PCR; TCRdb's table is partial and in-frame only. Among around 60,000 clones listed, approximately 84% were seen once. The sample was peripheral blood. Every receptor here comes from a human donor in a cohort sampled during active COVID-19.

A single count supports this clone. CDR3 loop: CASSLGHSETQYF. As DNA, the CDR3 is TGTGCCAGCAGCCTCGGACACTCAGAGACCCAGTACTTC. V and J are TRBV7-2 and TRBJ2-5; the D gene is possibly TRBD1 (5 bases). CDR1 is SGHTA, CDR2 FQGNSA, per germline. The CDR3 sequence is 13 residues long. Trimming shortened V by 5 bases and J by 4 bases, and 11 bases separated the two germline ends.

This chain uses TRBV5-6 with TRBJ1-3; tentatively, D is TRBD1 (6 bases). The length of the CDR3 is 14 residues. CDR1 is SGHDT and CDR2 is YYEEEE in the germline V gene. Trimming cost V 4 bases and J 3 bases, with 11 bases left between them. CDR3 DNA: TGTGCCAGCAGCAGAAGGACAGTTGGAAACACCATATATTTT. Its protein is CASSRRTVGNTIYF.

In nucleotides, the CDR3 is TGCGCCAGCAGCCCCCTCTCGACAGGGGAAAAACTGTTTTTT. Its translation: CASSPLSTGEKLFF. The chain uses TRBV5-1 and TRBJ1-4, with 7 nucleotides matching TRBD1. The CDR3 runs to 14 residues. The germline gives CDR1 SGHRS, CDR2 YFSETQ. J lost 8 bases, V lost 4 bases, and 8 bases had no gene match.

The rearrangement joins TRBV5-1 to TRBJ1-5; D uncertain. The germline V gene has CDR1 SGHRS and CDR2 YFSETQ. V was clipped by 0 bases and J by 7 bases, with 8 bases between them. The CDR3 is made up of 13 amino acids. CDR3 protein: CASSLEVGQPQHF. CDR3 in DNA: TGCGCCAGCAGCTTGGAGGTCGGGCAGCCCCAGCATTTT.

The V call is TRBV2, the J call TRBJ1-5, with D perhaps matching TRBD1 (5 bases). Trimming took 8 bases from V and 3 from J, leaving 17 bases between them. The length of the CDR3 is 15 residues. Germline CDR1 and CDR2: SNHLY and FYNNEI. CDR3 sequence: CASRQIGAVNQPQHF. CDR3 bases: TGTGCCAGCCGCCAGATAGGGGCGGTCAATCAGCCCCAGCATTTT.

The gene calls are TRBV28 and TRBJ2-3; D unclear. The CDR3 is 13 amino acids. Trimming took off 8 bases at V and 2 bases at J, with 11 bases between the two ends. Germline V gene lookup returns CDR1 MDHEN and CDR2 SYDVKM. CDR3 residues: CASRRHFTDTQYF. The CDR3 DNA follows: TGTGCCAGCCGACGACACTTCACAGATACGCAGTATTTT.

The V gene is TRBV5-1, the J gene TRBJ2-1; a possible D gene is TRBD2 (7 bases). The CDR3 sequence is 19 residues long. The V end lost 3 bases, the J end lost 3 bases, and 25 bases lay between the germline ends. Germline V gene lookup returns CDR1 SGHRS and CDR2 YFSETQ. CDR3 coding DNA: TGCGCCAGCAGCTCCTGGTACAGGGAGGAGAGCGGGAACTACAATGAGCAGTTCTTC. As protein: CASSSWYREESGNYNEQFF.

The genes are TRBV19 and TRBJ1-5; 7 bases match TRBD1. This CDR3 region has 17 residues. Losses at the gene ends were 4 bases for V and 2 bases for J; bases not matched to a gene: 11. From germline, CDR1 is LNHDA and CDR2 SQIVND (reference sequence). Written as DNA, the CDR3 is TGTGCCAGTAGTACAAACCAACAGGGGATTGGCAATCAGCCCCAGCATTTT. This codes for CASSTNQQGIGNQPQHF.

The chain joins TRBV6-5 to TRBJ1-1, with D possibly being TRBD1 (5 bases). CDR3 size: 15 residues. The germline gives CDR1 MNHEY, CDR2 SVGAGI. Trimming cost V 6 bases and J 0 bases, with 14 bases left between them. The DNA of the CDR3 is TGTGCCAGCAGACAGGACATGAGGTTGAACACTGAAGCTTTCTTT. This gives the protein CASRQDMRLNTEAFF.

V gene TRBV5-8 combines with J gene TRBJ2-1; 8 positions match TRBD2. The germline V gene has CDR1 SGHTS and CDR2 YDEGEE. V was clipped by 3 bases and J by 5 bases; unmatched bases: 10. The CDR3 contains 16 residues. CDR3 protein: CASSSSGRGVNNEQFF. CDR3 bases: TGTGCCAGCAGCTCAAGCGGGAGAGGGGTAAACAATGAGCAGTTCTTC.

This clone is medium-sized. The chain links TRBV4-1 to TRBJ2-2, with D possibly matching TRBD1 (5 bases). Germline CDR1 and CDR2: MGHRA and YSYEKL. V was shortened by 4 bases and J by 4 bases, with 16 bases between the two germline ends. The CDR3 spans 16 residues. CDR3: CASSPTATSSTGELFF. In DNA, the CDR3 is TGCGCCAGCAGCCCGACAGCTACCTCGAGCACCGGGGAGCTGTTTTTT.

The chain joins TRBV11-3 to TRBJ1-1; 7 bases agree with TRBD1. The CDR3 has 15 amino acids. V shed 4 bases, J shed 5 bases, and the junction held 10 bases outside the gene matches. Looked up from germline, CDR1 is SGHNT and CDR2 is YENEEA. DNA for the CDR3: TGTGCCAGCAGCTCCGCCCGACAGGGTGATACTGAAGCTTTCTTT. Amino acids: CASSSARQGDTEAFF.

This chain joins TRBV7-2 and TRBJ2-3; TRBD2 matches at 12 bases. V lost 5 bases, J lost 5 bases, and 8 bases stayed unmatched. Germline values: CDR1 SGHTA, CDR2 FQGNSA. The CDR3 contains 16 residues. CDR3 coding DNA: TGTGCCAGCAGCCGGTTACCGGGACTAGCGGGAGATACGCAGTATTTT. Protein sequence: CASSRLPGLAGDTQYF.

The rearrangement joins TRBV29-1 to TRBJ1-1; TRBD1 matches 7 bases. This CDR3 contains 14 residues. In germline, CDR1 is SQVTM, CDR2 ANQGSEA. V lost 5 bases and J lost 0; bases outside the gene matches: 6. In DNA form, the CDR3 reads TGCAGCGTTCGGACAGGAAGGATGAACACTGAAGCTTTCTTT. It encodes CSVRTGRMNTEAFF.

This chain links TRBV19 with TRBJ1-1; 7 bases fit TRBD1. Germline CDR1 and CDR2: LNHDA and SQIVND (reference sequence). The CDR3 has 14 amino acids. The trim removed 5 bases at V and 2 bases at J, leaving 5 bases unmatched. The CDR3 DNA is TGTGCCAGTAGTTCAGGACAGGCCAACACTGAAGCTTTCTTT. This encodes CASSSGQANTEAFF.

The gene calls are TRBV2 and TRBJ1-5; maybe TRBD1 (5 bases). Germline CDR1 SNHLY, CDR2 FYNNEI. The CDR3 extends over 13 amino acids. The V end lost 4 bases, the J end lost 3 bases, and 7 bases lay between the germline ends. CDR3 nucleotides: TGTGCCAGCAGTGGACAGAACAATCAGCCCCAGCATTTT. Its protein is CASSGQNNQPQHF.

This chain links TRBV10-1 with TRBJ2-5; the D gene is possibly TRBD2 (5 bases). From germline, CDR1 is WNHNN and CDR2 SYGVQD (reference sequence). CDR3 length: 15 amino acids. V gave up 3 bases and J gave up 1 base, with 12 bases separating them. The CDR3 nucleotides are TGCGCCAGCAGTGAAAGAATCCGGGGCCAAGAGACCCAGTACTTC. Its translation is CASSERIRGQETQYF.

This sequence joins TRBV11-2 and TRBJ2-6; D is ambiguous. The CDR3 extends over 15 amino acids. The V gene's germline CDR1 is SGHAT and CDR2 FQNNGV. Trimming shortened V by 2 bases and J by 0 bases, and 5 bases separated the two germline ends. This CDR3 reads CASSLISSGANVLTF. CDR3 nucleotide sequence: TGTGCCAGCAGCTTAATCAGCTCTGGGGCCAACGTCCTGACTTTC.

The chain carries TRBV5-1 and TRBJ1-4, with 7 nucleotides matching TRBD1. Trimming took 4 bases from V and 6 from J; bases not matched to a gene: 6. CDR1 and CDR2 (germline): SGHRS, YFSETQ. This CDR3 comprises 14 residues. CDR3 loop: CASSPDRADEKLFF. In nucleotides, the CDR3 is TGCGCCAGCAGCCCTGACAGGGCGGATGAAAAACTGTTTTTT.

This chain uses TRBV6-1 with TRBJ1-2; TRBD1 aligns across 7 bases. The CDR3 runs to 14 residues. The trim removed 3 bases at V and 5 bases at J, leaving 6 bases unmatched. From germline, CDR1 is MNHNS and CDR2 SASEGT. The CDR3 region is CASSEPSGGYGYTF. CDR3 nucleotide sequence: TGTGCCAGCAGTGAGCCCTCAGGGGGATATGGCTACACCTTC.

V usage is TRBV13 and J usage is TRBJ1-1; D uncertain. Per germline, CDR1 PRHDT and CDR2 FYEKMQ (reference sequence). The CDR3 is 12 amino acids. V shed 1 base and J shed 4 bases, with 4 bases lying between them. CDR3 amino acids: CASSLARTEAFF. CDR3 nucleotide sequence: TGTGCCAGCAGCTTAGCCCGCACTGAAGCTTTCTTT.

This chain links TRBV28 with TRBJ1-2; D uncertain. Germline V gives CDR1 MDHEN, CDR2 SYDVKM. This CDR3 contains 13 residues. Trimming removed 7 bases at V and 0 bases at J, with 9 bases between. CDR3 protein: CASITGSNYGYTF. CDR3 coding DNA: TGTGCCAGCATTACCGGGTCTAACTATGGCTACACCTTC.

The CDR3 sequence is CSAADRSNEKLFF. DNA for the CDR3: TGCAGCGCCGCTGACAGGTCCAATGAAAAACTGTTTTTT. This chain joins TRBV29-1 and TRBJ1-4, with TRBD1 as a possible D gene (6 bases). The CDR3 length is 13 residues. The V end was cut by 7 bases, the J end by 5 bases, with 14 bases between. The V gene's germline CDR1 is SQVTM and CDR2 ANQGSEA.